This T cell receptor (beta chain) was identified during a study of T-cell reconstitution after alpha-beta-depleted transplantation in children. Unique molecular identifiers featured in how the TCRbeta library was prepared. TCRdb re-derived calls from the PCR reads in MiXCR, one entry per CDR3 protein. The table has 500,000 to 750,000 distinct CDR3 sequences, approximately 30% seen once; the top ten hold 30% to 45%. The germline V and J ends were trimmed by 3 bases and 13 bases, with 22 bases remaining between them. This CDR3 region has 14 residues. Germline CDR1 DFQATT, CDR2 SNEGSKA (reference sequence).

This receptor was obtained from a boy less than two years old with Wiskott-Aldrich syndrome, due to receive a stem cell transplant. The V call is TRBV20-1, the J call TRBJ2-1; tentatively, D is TRBD2 (6 bases). The sample consisted of PBMCs, taken before TCRalphabeta/CD19-depleted stem cell transplant. DNA of the CDR3: TGCAGTGCTAGCCCGGGACTCGTTTTCCCAAACCAGTTCTTC. This sequence encodes CSASPGLVFPNQFF.